The entry below gives a single TCR beta chain sequence along with its context. The antigen this receptor binds is unknown. Base qualities were left out, and no much larger clone turns up one base away. The data were obtained in a study of tumour-infiltrating T cells in Burkitt lymphoma (dated by TCRdb to about 2020). General notes on the study: The Burkitt lymphoma cohort included about 80 patients and covered every epidemiological subtype of the disease. TCR repertoire data were correlated with clinical outcome; productive clonality predicted overall and progression-free survival, independent of established prognosticators including age at diagnosis.

Summary of the overall study and its limitations: Several public clonotypes were found to be shared across numerous Burkitt lymphoma patients, which suggests a shared tumour neoantigen selection that is absent from diffuse large B-cell lymphoma.

Library prep was done by the immunoSEQ multiplex PCR assay. In TCRdb, the immuneACCESS table is reduced to in-frame sequences with V and J assigned. These tables do not hold every clone; where another copy was compared, an unresolved V gene accounts for under half, and the others remain unexplained. The sample has tens of thousands of clones on record, around a third of them singletons. The ten biggest clones cover 2.9% of the sample. Sequenced: tumor tissue. This TCR was recovered from a human donor with Burkitt lymphoma.

This receptor has the CDR3 CASSFAVNTEAFF. The DNA is as follows: TGTGCCAGCAGTTTTGCAGTGAACACTGAAGCTTTCTTT. The sequence links TRBV28 to TRBJ1-1; the D gene is unclear. Trimming removed 3 bases from V and 0 bases from J, leaving 5 bases between the germline ends. The CDR3 goes from the cysteine to the phenylalanine over 13 residues. Left in the record is the CDR3 DNA by itself, 39 bases read in frame from the first base. Looking up the germline V gene yields CDR1 MDHEN and CDR2 SYDVKM.